Below are 21 T cell receptor beta chains sequenced from a single sample in a study of T cell responses to AZD1222 COVID-19 vaccine. The assay was immunoSEQ multiplex PCR, and TCRdb's table has in-frame clones only and misses some. Altogether just over 80,000 clones are present, more than 80% being singletons, with the ten largest covering around 5.8%. The sample consisted of peripheral blood, taken on day 0 of AZD1222 vaccination. These receptors were collected from an adult in good health.

The gene calls are TRBV6-5 and TRBJ1-1; D gene uncertain. CDR3 length equals 12 residues. The germline V gene encodes CDR1 MNHEY and CDR2 SVGAGI. With 5 bases removed from V and 4 bases from J, the gap between germline ends came to 8 bases. The CDR3 spells CASSPSLTEAFF. The CDR3, as DNA: TGTGCCAGCAGTCCCTCCCTCACTGAAGCTTTCTTT.

A remark on this clone: Other DNA sequences in this specimen translate into the identical CDR3. The genes are TRBV4-2 and TRBJ1-2; D is possibly TRBD1 (5 bases). Per the germline V gene, CDR1 is LGHNA and CDR2 is YNFKEQ. The CDR3 covers 14 residues. The germline V and J ends were trimmed by 0 bases and 1 base, with 6 bases remaining between them. The CDR3 sequence is CASSQDGGNYGYTF. CDR3 in DNA: TGTGCCAGCAGCCAAGATGGGGGTAACTATGGCTACACCTTC.

V and J are TRBV19 and TRBJ1-1, with D unresolved. Germline-derived CDR1 and CDR2 are LNHDA and SQIVND (reference sequence). This CDR3 is built from 13 residues. Trimming removed 7 bases at V and 2 bases at J, with 11 bases between. The CDR3 sequence is CASTPGSNTEAFF. In DNA, the CDR3 is TGTGCCAGTACCCCGGGATCCAACACTGAAGCTTTCTTT.

This clone was counted a single time. This chain joins TRBV4-3 and TRBJ2-7; maybe TRBD2 (7 bases). The V gene lost 11 bases and the J gene lost 4 bases, with 24 bases spanning the gap. Looked up from germline, CDR1 is LGHNA and CDR2 is YSLEER. The length of the CDR3 is 15 residues. For the CDR3, the DNA is TGCGCCTCAAGCCCGGGGGGCCTCGGATCGTACGAGCAGTACTTC. It translates to CASSPGGLGSYEQYF.

This rearrangement joins TRBV5-1 to TRBJ1-4; 9 nucleotides line up with TRBD1. Germline V gene lookup returns CDR1 SGHRS and CDR2 YFSETQ. The V segment lost 5 bases and the J segment 5 bases; nucleotides outside the gene matches: 4. This CDR3 has 14 amino acids. The CDR3 DNA follows: TGCGCCAGCAGACAGGGGGCCTCGAATGAAAAACTGTTTTTT. Residues: CASRQGASNEKLFF.

The chain is built from TRBV30 and TRBJ1-2; maybe TRBD1 (5 bases). With 3 bases removed from V and 5 bases from J, the gap between germline ends came to 13 bases. This CDR3 comprises 13 residues. CDR1 and CDR2 (germline): GTSNPN, SVGIG (reference sequence). CDR3 region: CAWRREAGYGYTF. In DNA form, the CDR3 reads TGTGCCTGGAGGAGGGAGGCAGGGTATGGCTACACCTTC.

The chain joins TRBV28 to TRBJ1-2, with 9 bases aligning to TRBD1. Per the germline V gene, CDR1 is MDHEN and CDR2 is SYDVKM. J gave up 4 bases and V 5 bases, and 8 bases lay outside the gene matches. The CDR3 covers 15 residues. CDR3 bases: TGTGCCAGCAGTCCGAGGGACAGGGCCCTCTATGGCTACACCTTC. Translation: CASSPRDRALYGYTF.

The CDR3 DNA reads TGTGCCAGCAGCGTAGATCAGGGGAAAAGCTCTGGAAACACCATATATTTT. This translates into CASSVDQGKSSGNTIYF. The chain carries TRBV9 and TRBJ1-3, with D perhaps TRBD1 (6 bases). There are 17 residues in the CDR3. Germline lookup yields CDR1 SGDLS and CDR2 YYNGEE. With 0 bases removed from V and 0 bases from J, the gap between germline ends came to 13 bases.

The chain joins TRBV30 to TRBJ2-3; TRBD2 is a possible D gene (6 bases). The CDR3 is made up of 14 amino acids. Germline CDR1 is GTSNPN and CDR2 is SVGIG (reference sequence). Trimming pared 4 bases from V and 6 bases from J, leaving 17 bases between. CDR3 DNA: TGTGCCTGGATTGACTGGGGCCGGGGGGATACGCAGTATTTT. As protein: CAWIDWGRGDTQYF.

The chain links TRBV12-5 to TRBJ2-1, with 13 bases matching TRBD2. Per the germline V gene, CDR1 is LGHNT and CDR2 is FRNRAP. V lost 5 bases to trimming and J lost 9 bases; unmatched junction nucleotides: 10. The CDR3 contains 16 residues. CDR3 coding DNA: TGTGCTAGTGGTCAACTACTAGCGGGGGGGCGTACTGAGCAGTTCTTC. It is translated as CASGQLLAGGRTEQFF.

This clone appeared once. The chain couples TRBV27 to TRBJ1-2; maybe TRBD1 (5 bases). Germline V CDR1 and CDR2: MNHEY, SMNVEV (reference sequence). Between the trimmed V and J ends, which lost 5 bases and 8 bases, there was a span of 21 bases. The CDR3 runs to 15 residues. The CDR3 bases are TGTGCCAGCAGTCCGCAGTCCGGGACGGCGGCCGGCTACACCTTC. It encodes CASSPQSGTAAGYTF.

The V gene is TRBV19, the J gene TRBJ1-5; a possible D gene is TRBD1 (6 bases). The ends were cut back, 7 bases at V and 11 bases at J, with 15 bases in the middle. CDR3 size: 12 residues. Per germline, CDR1 LNHDA and CDR2 SQIVND (reference sequence). This CDR3 is CASTNPRGAQHF. The CDR3 nucleotides are TGTGCCAGTACCAACCCAAGGGGGGCCCAGCATTTT.

In DNA, the CDR3 is TGCGCCAGCAGATACCAGGGTGCCACTGAAGCTTTCTTT. It yields the protein CASRYQGATEAFF. The chain recombines TRBV5-1 with TRBJ1-1; possible D gene TRBD1, 5 bases. The germline V gene encodes CDR1 SGHRS and CDR2 YFSETQ. This CDR3 has 13 amino acids. Trimming took off 5 bases at V and 4 bases at J, with 12 bases between the two ends.

This chain connects TRBV29-1 to TRBJ2-5, with 7 bases that match TRBD2. Germline V CDR1 and CDR2: SQVTM, ANQGSEA. Trimming cost V 6 bases and J 4 bases; bases outside gene matches: 11. The CDR3 contains 14 residues. The CDR3 region is CSVASGNWAETQYF. CDR3 DNA sequence: TGCAGCGTCGCTAGCGGAAATTGGGCAGAGACCCAGTACTTC. The full variable domain, completed using reference TRBV29-1 and TRBJ2-5, is SAVISQKPSRDICQRGTSLTIQCQVDSQVTMMFWYRQQPGQSLTLIATANQGSEATYESGFVIDKFPISRPNLTFSTLTVSNMSPEDSSIYLCSVASGNWAETQYFGPGTRLLVL.

V gene TRBV28 combines with J gene TRBJ1-6; 8 bases match TRBD1. V shed 5 bases, J shed 9 bases, and the junction held 9 bases outside the gene matches. Germline V gene data show CDR1 as MDHEN and CDR2 as SYDVKM. This CDR3 contains 15 residues. CDR3: CASSPSRGRGSPLHF. The CDR3 bases are TGTGCCAGCAGTCCAAGCAGGGGGCGAGGTTCACCCCTCCACTTT.

V and J are TRBV28 and TRBJ2-1, with 10 bases that match TRBD2. V was clipped by 11 bases and J by 0 bases; unmatched bases: 19. CDR1 and CDR2 (germline): MDHEN, SYDVKM. The CDR3 is made up of 19 amino acids. Written as DNA, the CDR3 is TGTGCCCAGGGCCAGTCCGTAGCGGGGGGCTTGAGCTCCTACAATGAGCAGTTCTTC. This encodes CAQGQSVAGGLSSYNEQFF.

The V call is TRBV7-8, the J call TRBJ1-4; D unresolved. Looked up from germline, CDR1 is SGHVS and CDR2 is FQNEAQ. V was pared by 1 base and J by 0 bases, with 3 bases between. The CDR3 spans 14 residues. The CDR3 nucleotides read TGTGCCAGCAGCTTAGAGACAACTAATGAAAAACTGTTTTTT. Translated, it gives CASSLETTNEKLFF.

Here the CDR3 DNA reads TGTGCCAGCAGTCCCTTACCTTTGAGGGGGACAAGGGAGACCCAGTACTTC. As protein: CASSPLPLRGTRETQYF. This rearrangement joins TRBV28 to TRBJ2-5, with D perhaps matching TRBD1 (6 bases). The V and J ends lost 5 bases and 5 bases respectively, with 24 bases between them. CDR1 is MDHEN, CDR2 SYDVKM, per germline. The CDR3 length is 17 residues. The full variable domain, in which reference TRBV28 and TRBJ2-5 provide the parts outside the CDR3, is DVKVTQSSRYLVKRTGEKVFLECVQDMDHENMFWYRQDPGLGLRLIYFSYDVKMKEKGDIPEGYSVSREKKERFSLILESASTNQTSMYLCASSPLPLRGTRETQYFGPGTRLLVL.

This clone was seen a few times. CDR3: CAWQQFTGTNSPLHF. The CDR3 region has the DNA TGTGCCTGGCAACAGTTCACAGGGACTAATTCACCCCTCCACTTT. The chain joins TRBV30 to TRBJ1-6; perhaps TRBD1 as D (6 bases). V dropped 5 bases and J dropped 6 bases, with 17 bases sitting between them. The V gene's germline CDR1 is GTSNPN and CDR2 SVGIG (reference sequence). This CDR3 contains 15 residues.

The chain has TRBV5-4 and TRBJ2-5; TRBD2 matches at 8 bases. The V segment lost 5 bases and the J segment 6 bases; nucleotides outside the gene matches: 6. The CDR3 has 13 amino acids. The V gene's germline CDR1 is SGHNT and CDR2 YYREEE (reference sequence). The CDR3 loop is CASRPGGAQTQYF. The CDR3 nucleotides are TGTGCCAGCAGGCCCGGGGGGGCCCAGACCCAGTACTTC.

This clone appeared once. The chain combines TRBV9 with TRBJ2-2; D possibly uses TRBD1 or TRBD2 (6 bases each). From germline, CDR1 is SGDLS and CDR2 YYNGEE. V was cut by 0 bases and J by 6 bases, with 9 bases left in between. The CDR3 is 14 residues long. The CDR3 DNA reads as TGTGCCAGCAGCGTAGAAGGGGGGCCCGGGGAGCTGTTTTTT. Translating gives CASSVEGGPGELFF.